A single sample gave rise to the 17 T cell receptor beta chains below, sequenced in a study of cytomegalovirus exposure and HLA in healthy donors. 13 Jbeta primers and 60 Vbeta primers were used for the PCR. The assay was immunoSEQ multiplex PCR, and TCRdb's table has in-frame clones only and misses some. This sample has roughly 200,000 clones, with 86% found just once. The sample consisted of PBMCs. These receptors were taken from a woman aged 25 to 39 in good health and CMV-seronegative.

Notes on this clone: Other DNA sequences within the sample encode an identical CDR3. The rearrangement links TRBV5-4 to TRBJ2-2; the match to TRBD1 covers 9 bases. After removal of 0 bases from V and 5 bases from J, the junction contained 2 bases not matched to a gene. The CDR3 has 15 amino acids. Germline V gene lookup returns CDR1 SGHNT and CDR2 YYREEE (reference sequence). The CDR3 bases are TGTGCCAGCAGCTTGGACAGGGGGCGGACCGGGGAGCTGTTTTTT. As protein: CASSLDRGRTGELFF.

The chain combines TRBV5-1 with TRBJ2-4, with TRBD1 matching over 7 bases. The CDR3 covers 15 residues. Germline V lookup: CDR1 SGHRS, CDR2 YFSETQ. The V segment lost 3 bases and the J segment 7 bases; nucleotides outside the gene matches: 10. The CDR3 reads CASSSIQGTGNIQYF. The CDR3 bases are TGCGCCAGCAGCTCAATACAGGGGACCGGGAACATTCAGTACTTC.

This clone was picked up a small number of times. The J gene is TRBJ1-1, the V gene TRBV29-1; the D gene is possibly TRBD1 (6 bases). Per germline, CDR1 SQVTM and CDR2 ANQGSEA. The V gene lost 1 base and the J gene lost 5 bases, with 14 bases spanning the gap. The CDR3 is 14 residues long. CDR3 amino acids: CSVEAHGGRTEAFF. DNA of the CDR3: TGCAGCGTTGAAGCTCATGGGGGCAGGACTGAAGCTTTCTTT.

This clone occurred once. The rearrangement joins TRBV7-6 to TRBJ2-5; 12 nucleotides agree with TRBD1. J lost 4 bases, V lost 3 bases, and 9 bases had no gene match. Germline V gene sequence: CDR1 SGHVS, CDR2 FNYEAQ. CDR3 size: 17 residues. CDR3 DNA sequence: TGTGCCAGCAGCTTGCTCACCGGGACAGGGGGCGGAGAGACCCAGTACTTC. Translated, it gives CASSLLTGTGGGETQYF.

The rearrangement uses TRBV4-1 and TRBJ1-2; D is ambiguous. Germline V gene data show CDR1 as MGHRA and CDR2 as YSYEKL. This CDR3 has 15 amino acids. The ends were cut back, 0 bases at V and 4 bases at J, with 12 bases in the middle. CDR3 sequence reads: CASSQETTKSYGYTF. The DNA of the CDR3 is TGCGCCAGCAGCCAAGAAACTACCAAGAGCTATGGCTACACCTTC.

This chain links TRBV28 with TRBJ2-5; D is unclear. CDR1 is MDHEN and CDR2 is SYDVKM in the germline V gene. The V gene lost 6 bases and the J gene lost 0 bases, with 8 bases spanning the gap. This CDR3 contains 13 residues. CDR3 DNA: TGTGCCAGCAGGAGAATGTACCAAGAGACCCAGTACTTC. Translating it yields CASRRMYQETQYF.

The CDR3 is CASSLVAPGELFF. In DNA form, the CDR3 reads TGTGCCAGCAGCTTAGTAGCCCCCGGGGAGCTGTTTTTT. This chain connects TRBV13 to TRBJ2-2; no definite D call. V lost 1 base and J lost 6, with 6 bases in between. Germline V CDR1 and CDR2: PRHDT, FYEKMQ (reference sequence). This CDR3 has 13 residues.

The J gene is TRBJ2-7, the V gene TRBV5-4, with D perhaps TRBD2 (5 bases). Trimming removed 0 bases at V and 0 bases at J, with 10 bases between. This CDR3 region has 15 residues. CDR1 is SGHNT and CDR2 is YYREEE in the germline V gene (reference sequence). The CDR3 is CASSLDSTSSYEQYF. For the CDR3, the DNA is TGTGCCAGCAGCTTGGACAGCACTAGCTCCTACGAGCAGTACTTC.

The gene calls are TRBV28 and TRBJ1-5, with TRBD1 matching 8 bases. This CDR3 region has 16 residues. The germline CDR1 and CDR2 sequences are MDHEN and SYDVKM. V shed 3 bases and J 7 bases; nucleotides not matched to a gene: 11. The CDR3 region is CASSLAGTGGVQPQHF. The CDR3 region has the DNA TGTGCCAGCAGTTTGGCCGGGACAGGTGGAGTCCAGCCCCAGCATTTT. The entire variable domain, with the rest obtained from reference TRBV28 and TRBJ1-5, is as follows: DVKVTQSSRYLVKRTGEKVFLECVQDMDHENMFWYRQDPGLGLRLIYFSYDVKMKEKGDIPEGYSVSREKKERFSLILESASTNQTSMYLCASSLAGTGGVQPQHFGDGTRLSIL.

The V gene is TRBV7-8, the J gene TRBJ2-7; the match to TRBD1 covers 10 bases. J lost 5 bases, V lost 4 bases, and 11 bases had no gene match. Germline V gene sequence: CDR1 SGHVS, CDR2 FQNEAQ. The CDR3 length is 16 residues. The DNA for the CDR3 is TGTGCCAGCAGCTCACCTGAGGGGACAGGGGTACACGAGCAGTACTTC. Amino acids: CASSSPEGTGVHEQYF.

This chain connects TRBV6-5 to TRBJ2-1; 8 bases are shared with TRBD2. Per germline, CDR1 MNHEY and CDR2 SVGAGI. CDR3 length equals 13 residues. The V and J ends lost 8 bases and 7 bases, in that order; junction bases with no gene match: 7. The CDR3 sequence: CASRTGGSNEQFF. The CDR3 DNA sequence: TGTGCCAGCCGAACGGGGGGGTCAAATGAGCAGTTCTTC.

The rearrangement uses TRBV5-4 and TRBJ2-7; the D is unclear. Trimming removed 7 bases from V and 2 bases from J, with 7 bases in between. CDR3 length: 11 amino acids. Germline V gene lookup returns CDR1 SGHNT and CDR2 YYREEE (reference sequence). The CDR3 protein is CASGPPYEQYF. The DNA for the CDR3 is TGTGCCAGCGGGCCTCCCTACGAGCAGTACTTC.

The chain is built from TRBV11-2 and TRBJ2-1; TRBD1 might be the D (5 bases). This CDR3 is 15 amino acids long. CDR1 and CDR2 (germline): SGHAT, FQNNGV. V was trimmed by 5 bases and J by 7 bases, leaving 18 bases between them. The CDR3 coding sequence is TGTGCCAGCAGCCTTGGGGCCAGCGAGGATAATGAGCAGTTCTTC. This encodes CASSLGASEDNEQFF.

V and J are TRBV21-1 and TRBJ1-2; TRBD1 is the table's D call and was not checked against the DNA. TRBV21-1 is a listed pseudogene. CDR3 size: 15 residues. The CDR3 reads CASTPLRQDPCGYTF. The CDR3 nucleotides are TGTGCCAGCACCCCCCTGAGACAGGACCCTTGTGGCTACACCTTC.

This clone came up a few times. CDR3 sequence (DNA): TGTGCCAGTAGCAAACTAGCGGGGGGTCCAGAGACCCAGTACTTC. Amino acid sequence: CASSKLAGGPETQYF. V usage is TRBV19 and J usage is TRBJ2-5, with 12 positions matching TRBD2. Germline CDR1 and CDR2: LNHDA and SQIVND (reference sequence). The CDR3 extends over 15 amino acids. Trimming removed 6 bases from V and 4 bases from J; junction bases left unmatched: 6. The entire variable domain, with the rest obtained from reference TRBV19 and TRBJ2-5, is as follows: DGGITQSPKYLFRKEGQNVTLSCEQNLNHDAMYWYRQDPGQGLRLIYYSQIVNDFQKGDIAEGYSVSREKKESFPLTVTSAQKNPTAFYLCASSKLAGGPETQYFGPGTRLLVL.

This clone was observed once. The chain employs TRBV19 and TRBJ1-1, with D uncertain. This CDR3 region has 13 residues. Trimming shortened V by 4 bases and J by 3 bases, and 9 bases separated the two germline ends. Per germline, CDR1 LNHDA and CDR2 SQIVND (reference sequence). The CDR3 loop is CASSNMRDTEAFF. CDR3 in DNA: TGTGCCAGTAGTAACATGAGGGACACTGAAGCTTTCTTT.

The chain carries TRBV5-1 and TRBJ2-1; 12 bases map to TRBD2. The V segment lost 3 bases and the J segment 4 bases; nucleotides outside the gene matches: 8. This CDR3 comprises 17 residues. Germline-derived CDR1 and CDR2 are SGHRS and YFSETQ. The CDR3 is CASSWGTGTSGYNEQFF. The CDR3 region has the DNA TGCGCCAGCAGCTGGGGTACCGGGACTAGCGGGTACAATGAGCAGTTCTTC.